This entry concerns a single TCR beta chain. The sample originates from a study of blood T cell repertoires in COVID-19. About the research overall: Both acute and convalescent COVID-19 samples were obtained from the United States, Italy and Spain. T cells, B-cell-depleted T cells, or PBMCs supplied cDNA or gDNA.

V was shortened by 6 bases and J by 2 bases, with 17 bases between the two germline ends. The CDR3 totals 15 residues. Germline CDR1 LNHDA, CDR2 SQIVND (reference sequence). Authors' processing steps: Using reference gene primer amplification, nucleated cell counts were estimated. The protocol was immunoSEQ multiplex PCR, while the TCRdb copy is restricted to in-frame clones and leaves out a portion. From that table come the V and J calls and clone size; the DNA was used to work out D and trimming. The sample holds 150,000 to 200,000 clones; roughly 87% are singletons and the top ten take 5%. The specimen sequenced was peripheral blood. V and J are TRBV19 and TRBJ2-7; a weak D match, TRBD1 (6 bases). The sequence derives from a human donor in a cohort sampled during active COVID-19. The CDR3 loop is CASRDPGTSTYEQYF. CDR3 nucleotides: TGTGCCAGTAGGGATCCAGGGACAAGCACCTACGAGCAGTACTTC.